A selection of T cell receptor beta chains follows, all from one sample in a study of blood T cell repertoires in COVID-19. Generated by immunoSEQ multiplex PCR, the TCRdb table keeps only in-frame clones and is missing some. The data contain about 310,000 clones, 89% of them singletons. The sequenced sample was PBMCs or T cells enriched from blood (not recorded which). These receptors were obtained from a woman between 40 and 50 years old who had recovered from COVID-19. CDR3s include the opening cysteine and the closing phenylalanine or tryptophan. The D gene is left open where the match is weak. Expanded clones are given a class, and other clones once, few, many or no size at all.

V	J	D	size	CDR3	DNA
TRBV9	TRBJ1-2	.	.	CASSVQGMLGYGYTF	TGTGCCAGCAGCGTACAGGGGATGCTGGGCTATGGCTACACCTTC
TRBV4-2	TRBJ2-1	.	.	CASGGAGKPYNEQFF	TGTGCCAGCGGCGGGGCGGGAAAACCCTACAATGAGCAGTTCTTC
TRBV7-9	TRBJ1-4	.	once	CASSPGLGGNEKLFF	TGTGCCAGCAGCCCGGGGTTGGGCGGAAATGAAAAACTGTTTTTT
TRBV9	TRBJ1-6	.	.	CASSVGGNNSPLHF	TGTGCCAGCAGCGTAGGAGGGAATAATTCACCCCTCCACTTT
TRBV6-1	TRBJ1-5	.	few	CASSEAYEEPQHF	TGTGCCAGCAGTGAAGCCTATGAAGAGCCCCAGCATTTT
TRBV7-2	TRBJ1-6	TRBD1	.	CASSPGGSSYNSPLHF	TGTGCCAGCAGCCCAGGGGGTAGCTCCTATAATTCACCCCTCCACTTT
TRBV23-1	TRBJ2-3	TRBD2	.	CASSRTEREGTDTQYF	TGCGCCAGCAGTCGAACTGAGCGGGAGGGCACAGATACGCAGTATTTT
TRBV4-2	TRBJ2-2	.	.	CASSQVEEVFF	TGTGCCAGCAGCCAAGTGGAGGAGGTGTTTTTT
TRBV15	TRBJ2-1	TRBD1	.	CATSGTGGENEQFF	TGTGCCACCAGCGGAACAGGGGGCGAAAATGAGCAGTTCTTC
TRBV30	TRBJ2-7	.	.	CALQGIGYEQYF	TGTGCCCTGCAGGGGATTGGCTACGAGCAGTACTTC
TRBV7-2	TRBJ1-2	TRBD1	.	CASSSTTGAGGYTF	TGTGCCAGCAGCTCCACTACAGGGGCGGGCGGCTACACCTTC
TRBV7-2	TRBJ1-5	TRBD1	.	CASSPATGFPNQPQHF	TGTGCCAGCAGCCCGGCGACAGGGTTTCCCAATCAGCCCCAGCATTTT
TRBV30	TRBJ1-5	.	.	CAWSERAGYQPQHF	TGTGCCTGGAGTGAGAGGGCAGGCTATCAGCCCCAGCATTTT
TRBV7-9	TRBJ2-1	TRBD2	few	CASSLNSGGQSEQFF	TGTGCCAGCAGCTTAAATTCGGGGGGGCAGAGTGAGCAGTTCTTC
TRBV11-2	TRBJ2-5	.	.	CASSLERAEETQYF	TGTGCCAGCAGCTTAGAGAGGGCGGAAGAGACCCAGTACTTC
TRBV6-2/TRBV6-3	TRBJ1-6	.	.	CASSYSEGVNSPLHF	TGTGCCAGCAGTTACTCGGAAGGAGTCAATTCACCCCTCCACTTT
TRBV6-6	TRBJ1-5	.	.	CASSQQVNQPQHF	TGTGCCAGCAGTCAGCAAGTCAATCAGCCCCAGCATTTT